The 25 T cell receptor beta chains below come from one sample, sequenced in a study of cytomegalovirus exposure and HLA in healthy donors. Researchers ran the PCR with 60 Vbeta and 13 Jbeta primers. TCRdb keeps only in-frame clones here, not all; method: immunoSEQ multiplex PCR. The table lists about 150,000 clones, about three quarters of them singletons, with approximately 4% in the top ten. Sequencing used PBMCs. These receptors were collected from a woman between 35 and 50 years old in good health and CMV-seronegative.

The J gene is TRBJ1-1, the V gene TRBV2; 9 bases are shared with TRBD1. This CDR3 has 15 residues. Per germline, CDR1 SNHLY and CDR2 FYNNEI. The J segment lost 4 bases and the V segment lost 3 bases, leaving 6 bases of the junction unmatched. The CDR3, as DNA: TGTGCCAGCAGTGAGGACAGGGGCTTGGGCACTGAAGCTTTCTTT. It specifies CASSEDRGLGTEAFF.

V and J are TRBV7-8 and TRBJ2-2; maybe TRBD1 (5 bases). V lost 1 base, J lost 6 bases, and 12 bases lay in between. The CDR3 extends over 15 amino acids. Germline values: CDR1 SGHVS, CDR2 FQNEAQ. DNA of the CDR3: TGTGCCAGCAGCTTAGGACAGCTTCACGCCGGGGAGCTGTTTTTT. Its protein is CASSLGQLHAGELFF.

The V and J genes are TRBV6-1 and TRBJ2-3; perhaps TRBD2 as D (7 bases). This CDR3 has 14 residues. Germline V CDR1 and CDR2: MNHNS, SASEGT. V was shortened by 6 bases and J by 5 bases, with 15 bases between the two germline ends. CDR3 residues: CASSFGGPGDTQYF. For the CDR3, the DNA is TGTGCCAGCAGCTTCGGGGGGCCGGGAGATACGCAGTATTTT.

This clone has more than one count but fewer than ten. This chain links TRBV29-1 with TRBJ2-3, with a weak D call TRBD1 (6 bases). With 0 bases removed from V and 3 bases from J, the gap between germline ends came to 10 bases. CDR1 is SQVTM and CDR2 is ANQGSEA in the germline V gene. The CDR3 covers 14 residues. CDR3 bases: TGCAGCGTTGAAGAAGGACAGAGGACAGATACGCAGTATTTT. Encoded protein: CSVEEGQRTDTQYF.

The chain couples TRBV19 to TRBJ2-5; D is perhaps TRBD1 (6 bases). V was clipped by 5 bases and J by 4 bases, with 17 bases between them. Germline V gene data show CDR1 as LNHDA and CDR2 as SQIVND (reference sequence). The CDR3 is 15 amino acids. For the CDR3, the DNA is TGTGCCAGTAGTTTGACCGGGACACGGACAGAGACCCAGTACTTC. Amino acid sequence: CASSLTGTRTETQYF.

The rearrangement joins TRBV27 to TRBJ2-1; 7 bases fit TRBD2. V trimming: 5 bases; J trimming: 5 bases; junction bases outside the gene matches: 9. The CDR3 runs 15 residues. Germline V CDR1 and CDR2: MNHEY, SMNVEV (reference sequence). This chain's CDR3 is CASSAGTIPNNEQFF. The CDR3 region has the DNA TGTGCCAGCAGTGCTGGGACTATCCCTAACAATGAGCAGTTCTTC.

This clone was seen a handful of times. The chain combines TRBV5-8 with TRBJ2-7; D is perhaps TRBD2 (5 bases). The CDR3 is made up of 13 amino acids. CDR1 and CDR2 (germline): SGHTS, YDEGEE. With 3 bases removed from V and 4 bases from J, the gap between germline ends came to 11 bases. This CDR3 reads CASSYTVAYEQYF. CDR3 in DNA: TGTGCCAGCAGCTATACGGTAGCGTACGAGCAGTACTTC.

The V and J genes are TRBV7-9 and TRBJ2-3; TRBD1 matches 7 bases. The CDR3 spans 16 residues. Germline CDR1 reads SEHNR; CDR2 reads FQNEAQ (reference sequence). Trimming removed 1 base from V and 2 bases from J; junction bases left unmatched: 6. CDR3 protein: CASSLGSDRFTDTQYF. CDR3 coding DNA: TGTGCCAGCAGCTTAGGCTCGGACAGGTTCACAGATACGCAGTATTTT.

The CDR3 DNA is TGTGCCAGCAGCTTGGGGGGGGTCTCTCTCACAGATACGCAGTATTTT. Its translation is CASSLGGVSLTDTQYF. V gene TRBV5-5 combines with J gene TRBJ2-3, with D tentatively TRBD2 (6 bases). V was clipped by 0 bases and J by 2 bases, with 13 bases between them. Germline lookup yields CDR1 SGHKS and CDR2 YYEKEE (reference sequence). This CDR3 has 16 residues. The variable domain in full, completed from reference TRBV5-5 and TRBJ2-3, reads DAGVTQSPTHLIKTRGQQVTLRCSPISGHKSVSWYQQVLGQGPQFIFQYYEKEERGRGNFPDRFSARQFPNYSSELNVNALLLGDSALYLCASSLGGVSLTDTQYFGPGTRLTVL.

The rearrangement links TRBV9 to TRBJ1-1; D call uncertain. Deletions cut 0 bases from V and 3 bases from J, with 21 bases between. The CDR3 runs to 18 residues. The germline CDR1 and CDR2 sequences are SGDLS and YYNGEE. This CDR3 reads CASSVVSVVGGRYTEAFF. DNA of the CDR3: TGTGCCAGCAGCGTAGTTTCAGTCGTTGGAGGGCGATACACTGAAGCTTTCTTT.

This clone was seen more than once but under ten times. The genes are TRBV5-5 and TRBJ2-5; 7 nucleotides align to TRBD1. This CDR3 is built from 14 residues. V lost 2 bases and J lost 5; bases outside the gene matches: 6. CDR1 is SGHKS and CDR2 is YYEKEE in the germline V gene (reference sequence). The CDR3 loop reads CASSFTGARETQYF. Written as DNA, the CDR3 is TGTGCCAGCAGCTTTACAGGGGCTCGGGAGACCCAGTACTTC.

The rearrangement links TRBV9 to TRBJ2-3; 11 bases are shared with TRBD2. Looked up from germline, CDR1 is SGDLS and CDR2 is YYNGEE. V shed 0 bases, J shed 8 bases, and the junction held 8 bases outside the gene matches. This CDR3 has 16 amino acids. The CDR3 DNA sequence: TGTGCCAGCAGCGTAGTAGCGGGAGGGGCTCACGGTACGCAGTATTTT. This gives the protein CASSVVAGGAHGTQYF.

This clone has more than one count but fewer than ten. This chain uses TRBV7-8 with TRBJ1-1; 7 nucleotides agree with TRBD1. There are 14 residues in the CDR3. Germline CDR1 reads SGHVS; CDR2 reads FQNEAQ. V was clipped by 4 bases and J by 0 bases; unmatched bases: 2. The CDR3 loop reads CASSSDRLNTEAFF. The CDR3, as DNA: TGTGCCAGCAGCTCGGACAGGTTGAACACTGAAGCTTTCTTT.

The chain is built from TRBV5-6 and TRBJ1-6; 9 bases match TRBD1. The CDR3 length is 16 residues. Germline V gives CDR1 SGHDT, CDR2 YYEEEE. The J segment lost 4 bases and the V segment lost 6 bases, leaving 8 bases of the junction unmatched. The CDR3 is CASTAGTGLYNSPLHF. The CDR3 bases are TGTGCCAGCACCGCAGGGACAGGGCTTTATAATTCACCCCTCCACTTT.

This clone was detected once. V is TRBV6-1 and J is TRBJ2-7, with D possibly TRBD1 on 5 matching bases. V dropped 3 bases and J dropped 6 bases, with 9 bases sitting between them. Germline CDR1 MNHNS, CDR2 SASEGT. The CDR3 has 12 amino acids. The CDR3 sequence: CASSDRVIEQYF. The CDR3 nucleotides read TGTGCCAGCAGTGACAGGGTTATCGAGCAGTACTTC.

The J gene is TRBJ1-1, the V gene TRBV18; D perhaps matches TRBD1 (5 bases). V shed 2 bases and J shed 2 bases, with 6 bases lying between them. This CDR3 contains 13 residues. Germline V gene lookup returns CDR1 KGHSH and CDR2 LQKENI. This chain's CDR3 is CASSPDSNTEAFF. In DNA, the CDR3 is TGTGCCAGCTCACCAGACAGTAACACTGAAGCTTTCTTT.

V gene TRBV19 combines with J gene TRBJ1-4; D might be TRBD1 (6 bases). Germline assignment: CDR1 LNHDA and CDR2 SQIVND (reference sequence). The CDR3 runs 11 residues. V gave up 7 bases and J gave up 10 bases, with 10 bases separating them. The CDR3 sequence is CASTTGGKLFF. The DNA for the CDR3 is TGTGCCAGTACGACAGGCGGAAAACTGTTTTTT.

CDR3 sequence: CASMRVQGDTQYF. The CDR3 region has the DNA TGCGCCAGCATGAGGGTCCAGGGGGATACGCAGTATTTT. V gene TRBV5-1 combines with J gene TRBJ2-3; D is possibly TRBD1 (6 bases). This CDR3 has 13 residues. Looked up from germline, CDR1 is SGHRS and CDR2 is YFSETQ. V was shortened by 6 bases and J by 6 bases, with 14 bases between the two germline ends. Drawing the rest from reference TRBV5-1 and TRBJ2-3, the complete variable domain is KAGVTQTPRYLIKTRGQQVTLSCSPISGHRSVSWYQQTPGQGLQFLFEYFSETQRNKGNFPGRFSGRQFSNSRSEMNVSTLELGDSALYLCASMRVQGDTQYFGPGTRLTVL.

The chain employs TRBV7-2 and TRBJ1-2, with D possibly matching TRBD1 (6 bases). The CDR3 has 15 amino acids. The V gene's germline CDR1 is SGHTA and CDR2 FQGNSA. Trimming left V 4 bases short and J 4 bases short, with 16 bases between. The CDR3 DNA sequence: TGTGCCAGCAGCTCCCGGACAGACTTCGGCTATGGCTACACCTTC. Protein sequence: CASSSRTDFGYGYTF.

The rearrangement links TRBV6-6 to TRBJ1-1; no clear D. In germline, CDR1 is MNHNY, CDR2 SVGAGI (reference sequence). This CDR3 comprises 14 residues. V lost 5 bases to trimming and J lost 4 bases, with 14 bases between them. CDR3 protein: CASSSEREGTEAFF. The CDR3 nucleotides read TGTGCCAGCAGTAGCGAGAGGGAGGGCACTGAAGCTTTCTTT.

J is TRBJ2-7 and V is TRBV19; 9 bases are a match to TRBD1. There are 15 residues in the CDR3. The V gene end was trimmed by 4 bases and the J gene end by 2 bases; junction bases not matched to a gene: 6. Germline values: CDR1 LNHDA, CDR2 SQIVND (reference sequence). CDR3 protein: CASSNRGRETYEQYF. DNA of the CDR3: TGTGCCAGTAGTAACAGGGGGCGCGAGACCTACGAGCAGTACTTC.

The CDR3 loop is CASSLGGDYQPQHF. CDR3 nucleotides: TGTGCCAGCAGTTTGGGAGGGGACTATCAGCCCCAGCATTTT. The chain has TRBV28 and TRBJ1-5; TRBD1 might be the D (5 bases). The CDR3 is 14 amino acids. Germline V CDR1 and CDR2: MDHEN, SYDVKM. V dropped 3 bases and J dropped 5 bases, with 11 bases sitting between them. The complete variable domain, with remaining parts taken from reference TRBV28 and TRBJ1-5, reads DVKVTQSSRYLVKRTGEKVFLECVQDMDHENMFWYRQDPGLGLRLIYFSYDVKMKEKGDIPEGYSVSREKKERFSLILESASTNQTSMYLCASSLGGDYQPQHFGDGTRLSIL.

The chain joins TRBV12-1 to TRBJ2-7; the tabulated D call, TRBD1, remains unverified against the DNA. TRBV12-1 is deemed a pseudogene. There are 15 residues in the CDR3. The CDR3 region has the DNA TGTGCCAGCAGCTTCCCGGGACATGATAGCTACGAGCAGTACTTC. Translating gives CASSFPGHDSYEQYF.

This sequence joins TRBV5-4 and TRBJ2-7; D gene ambiguous. Germline V gives CDR1 SGHNT, CDR2 YYREEE (reference sequence). V gave up 2 bases and J gave up 6 bases, with 9 bases separating them. This CDR3 has 12 amino acids. The CDR3 protein is CASSLDTAEQYF. Written as DNA, the CDR3 is TGTGCCAGCAGCTTAGACACGGCCGAGCAGTACTTC.

The chain is built from TRBV7-9 and TRBJ2-1; tentative D call: TRBD2 (6 bases). V was trimmed by 2 bases and J by 8 bases, leaving 16 bases between them. CDR1 and CDR2 (germline): SEHNR, FQNEAQ (reference sequence). The CDR3 runs to 15 residues. CDR3 DNA sequence: TGTGCCAGCAGCTTAAATGGAGGGCCCTTAGATGAGCAGTTCTTC. Residues: CASSLNGGPLDEQFF.